Described below is a single T cell receptor (beta chain) sequence and its context. These data belong to a study of blood T cell repertoires in COVID-19. The CDR3 sequence is 13 residues long. V lost 0 bases and J 4 bases, leaving 10 bases between the germline ends. The germline CDR1 and CDR2 sequences are SQVTM and ANQGSEA. Original processing methods: Amplification of reference gene primers provided the estimated nucleated cell counts. Profiling relied on immunoSEQ multiplex PCR, and the TCRdb table lists in-frame clones only, not all of them. V and J calls and clone size come straight from that table; D and trimming were deduced from the DNA. Of roughly 260,000 clones in the sample, 87% were seen once.

The V and J genes are TRBV29-1 and TRBJ2-7, with D perhaps TRBD1 (5 bases). The TCR was taken from a woman in her fifties or sixties who had recovered from COVID-19. Sequenced sample: peripheral blood. CDR3 protein: CSVEDYQGYEQYF. The CDR3 DNA follows: TGCAGCGTTGAAGATTACCAGGGATACGAGCAGTACTTC.